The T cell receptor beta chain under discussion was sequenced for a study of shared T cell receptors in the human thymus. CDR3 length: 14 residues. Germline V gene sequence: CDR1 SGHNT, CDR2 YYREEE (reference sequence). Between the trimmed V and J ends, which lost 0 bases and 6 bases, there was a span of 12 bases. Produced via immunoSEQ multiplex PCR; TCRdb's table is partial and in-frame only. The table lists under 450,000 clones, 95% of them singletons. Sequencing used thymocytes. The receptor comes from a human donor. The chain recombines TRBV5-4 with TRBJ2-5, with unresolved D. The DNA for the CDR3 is TGTGCCAGCAGCTTGGACCGGCTGCCCAAGACCCAGTACTTC. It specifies CASSLDRLPKTQYF.